The present entry profiles one TCR beta chain with its context. This entry belongs to a study of blood T cell repertoires in COVID-19. Study-wide background: Samples representing acute and convalescent COVID-19 were sourced from the United States, Italy and Spain. The analysed material was cDNA or gDNA that came from T cells, B-cell-depleted T cells, or PBMCs.

Original analysis: Nucleated cell number was recorded as an estimate derived from reference gene primer amplification. Generated by immunoSEQ multiplex PCR, the TCRdb table keeps only in-frame clones and is missing some. V and J calls and clone size follow that table, whereas D and trimming were derived from the DNA. The sample has under 250,000 clones; 82% are singletons. The clonotype comes from a woman between 40 and 55 years old with acute or convalescent COVID-19. The specimen sequenced was peripheral blood.

This CDR3 reads CASSQGGSYTEAFF. CDR3 nucleotides: TGCGCCAGCAGCCAAGGAGGTAGTTACACTGAAGCTTTCTTT. This chain connects TRBV4-1 to TRBJ1-1; D is uncertain. V gave up 1 base and J gave up 3 bases, with 9 bases separating them. This CDR3 spans 14 amino acids. The germline V gene encodes CDR1 MGHRA and CDR2 YSYEKL.